The entry below gives a single T cell receptor (beta chain) sequence along with its context. Its target is not known. This specimen belongs to a study of cytomegalovirus exposure and HLA in healthy donors. Measured with immunoSEQ multiplex PCR; TCRdb has only the in-frame clones, and not every one. The sample records under 75,000 clones, 90% to 96% being singletons. The CDR3 sequence is 15 residues long. Germline values: CDR1 MNHNS, CDR2 SASEGT. V lost 3 bases, J lost 5 bases, and 17 bases lay in between. The study, taken as a whole, reports: Most TCR sequences were rare, but some public TCRs occurred in many donors.

The V call is TRBV6-1, the J call TRBJ2-7; D may be TRBD2 (7 bases). The specimen sequenced was PBMCs. This clonotype originated in a woman under 30 in good health and CMV-seronegative. CDR3 DNA sequence: TGTGCCAGCAGTGACCCGCGGGGGCTGGTCGACGAGCAGTACTTC. Translating it yields CASSDPRGLVDEQYF.